This T cell receptor (beta chain) was found in a study of blood T cell repertoires in COVID-19. Overall study context: Samples taken during acute and convalescent COVID-19 were collected in the United States, Italy and Spain. In each case, the material was cDNA or gDNA derived from T cells, B-cell-depleted T cells, or PBMCs.

V lost 11 bases and J lost 7, with 18 bases in between. The CDR3 extends over 13 amino acids. In the study's own analysis: Nucleated cell number was recorded as an estimate derived from reference gene primer amplification. This table comes from immunoSEQ multiplex PCR, and its TCRdb copy is limited to in-frame clones, with some not included. Clonal size and the V and J genes are those of that table, whereas D and trimming came from the DNA. The data show 210,000 or so clones, with roughly 90% seen just once and 6.2% held by the top ten. This chain joins TRBV12-3 or TRBV12-4 and TRBJ2-1; D might be TRBD2 (7 bases). The TCR comes from a woman aged 35 to 49 who had recovered from COVID-19. Material: peripheral blood. In DNA, the CDR3 is TGTGCCTCTGGGGGGCGGGAGATGAATGAGCAGTTCTTC. It translates to CASGGREMNEQFF.